This TCR beta chain appears in the sequencing data of a study of cytomegalovirus exposure and HLA in healthy donors. Germline V gene lookup returns CDR1 LGHNT and CDR2 FRNRAP. The V and J ends lost 7 bases and 4 bases, in that order; junction bases with no gene match: 5. The CDR3 is made up of 14 amino acids. Remarks on this clone: Its antigen is currently unknown.

The PCR used 60 Vbeta and 13 Jbeta primers. The data were produced by immunoSEQ multiplex PCR, yet TCRdb's version contains in-frame clones alone and is incomplete. This table has 150,000 to 160,000 clones, roughly 77% appearing once. Study-wide findings and caveats: Prediction of most subjects' HLA-A and HLA-B alleles by TCR beta sequences was reportedly accurate. Indistinguishable V segments such as TRBV6-2 and TRBV6-3 were excluded. CMV serostatus was the sole immune exposure data available.

Sequencing was carried out using PBMCs. The chain uses TRBV12-5 and TRBJ2-1; 9 nucleotides match TRBD2. This receptor was obtained from a man aged 30 to 39 in good health and CMV-seropositive. The DNA for the CDR3 is TGTGCTAGTGTAGGGCGGGAGGGGTACAATGAGCAGTTCTTC. Amino acids: CASVGREGYNEQFF.